A single T cell receptor beta chain is shown here with its context. The specificity of this receptor is unknown. The input lacks base qualities; no much larger clone sits a single base away. Genomic DNA was extracted from sorted cells with the QIAGEN DNeasy Blood and Tissue Kit for TCRbeta CDR3 sequencing. Through immunoSEQ, high-throughput TCRbeta CDR3 sequencing was done commercially, including PCR amplification with internal controls and bias correction. The authors' pipeline ran thus. Unique productive TCRbeta sequences were defined by CDR3 nucleotide sequence when primers matched and otherwise by CDR3 amino acid sequence together with Vbeta and Jbeta genes. To correct for sorting error, sequences found in more than one sorted population at a frequency ratio of 2:1 or less were discarded, and the remaining shared sequences were assigned to the population with the higher frequency. A sequence counted as donor-reactive if, in CFSE-low cells, the sequence had a frequency of at least 0.01% and was expanded at least 5-fold compared with unstimulated cells. Repertoire divergence was quantified by Jensen-Shannon divergence using the top 100 TCRbeta sequences ranked by frequency. When a sample had multiple sequencing runs, each run was corrected for sorting error separately and the runs were then pooled. The clones in this table, taken by TCRdb from immuneACCESS, are in-frame only. Not every clone is retained; where verified, under half of the shortfall comes from an unresolved V gene, and the cause of the rest is unknown. The V and J calls and the clone size are those of that table, but D and trimming were determined from the DNA. The sample yields 50,000 to 80,000 clones; roughly 98% were counted once. The biggest ten clones account for 0.3% to 0.4% of the sample.

Reading from cysteine to phenylalanine, the CDR3 counts 13 amino acids. The retained sequence is limited to the CDR3, 39 bases, with the frame set at the first base. Via the germline V gene (reference sequence), CDR1 is SEHNR and CDR2 FQNEAQ. Between the V and J ends, shortened by 5 bases and 2 bases respectively, the junction contains 8 bases. This sample's time point label indicates: blood sample drawn before combined kidney and bone marrow transplant. Thawed PBMCs were FACS-sorted into unstimulated Tregs (CD4+CD25+CD127-), CD4+ non-Tregs (CD4+CD25-), CD4 cells and CD8 cells. Prior to Treg sorting, thawed PBMCs were rested overnight with roughly 210 IU/ml IL-2 at 37 degrees C. The patients were a handful of recipients of combined kidney and bone marrow transplants from the ITN036ST trial, and samples were available only for these trial subjects. Healthy control blood was separated into PBMCs by Ficoll density gradient and cryopreserved, and patient PBMCs were collected both before and after transplant.

The data belong to a study of Tregs in tolerant kidney transplant recipients (dated by TCRdb to between 2017 and 2020). Background for the entire study: The transplants used related donors along with nonmyeloablative bone marrow transplantation, and in the human trials mixed chimerism was transient. Before combined kidney and bone marrow transplantation, this study identified donor-specific regulatory T cells using TCRbeta sequencing and then followed those same cells after transplant. General findings and caveats noted by the study authors: Biological reproducibility was not directly addressed, though technical replication error appeared minimal. In tolerant patients, donor-specific Tregs expanded more than Tregs overall, which suggests antigen-driven rather than nonspecific expansion. The study was limited by small patient numbers, and the findings need validation in larger populations and under other immunosuppression protocols. The most biologically relevant and donor-specific TCRbeta repertoire appeared to be identified by expanding Tregs with activated donor B cells. For some patients the PCR primers changed over time, which made it impossible to compare the samples from those patients at the nucleotide level.

The sequence was collected from a human donor who received a combined kidney and bone marrow transplant. This receptor chain uses TRBV7-9 and TRBJ2-3, with no confident D gene call. Sample: Tregs from blood, taken before the transplant. The bases read TGTGCCAGCAGCCCCCGACTCACAGATACGCAGTATTTT. Its product reads: CASSPRLTDTQYF. The reference TRBV7-9 and TRBJ2-3 proteins fill in what lies around the CDR3, so the full variable domain reads DTGVSQNPRHKITKRGQNVTFRCDPISEHNRLYWYRQTLGQGPEFLTYFQNEAQLEKSRLLSDRFSAERPKGSFSTLEIQRTEQGDSAMYLCASSPRLTDTQYFGPGTRLTVL.